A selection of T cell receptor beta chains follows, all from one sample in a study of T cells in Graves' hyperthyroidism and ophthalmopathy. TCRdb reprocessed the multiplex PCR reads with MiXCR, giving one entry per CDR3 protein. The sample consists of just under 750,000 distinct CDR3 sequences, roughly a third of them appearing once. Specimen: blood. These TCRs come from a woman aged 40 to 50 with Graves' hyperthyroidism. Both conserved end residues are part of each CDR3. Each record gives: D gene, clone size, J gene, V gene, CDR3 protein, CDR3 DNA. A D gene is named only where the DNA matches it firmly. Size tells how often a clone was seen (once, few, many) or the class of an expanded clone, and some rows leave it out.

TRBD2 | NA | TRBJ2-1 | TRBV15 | CATSRRLATPYNEQFF | TGTGCCACCAGCAGACGACTAGCGACCCCTTACAATGAGCAGTTCTTC
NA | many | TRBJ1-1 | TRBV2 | CASSQIPPDTEAFF | TGTGCCAGCAGCCAGATCCCGCCTGACACTGAAGCTTTCTTT
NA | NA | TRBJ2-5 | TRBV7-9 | CASSPIGLKETQYF | TGTGCCAGCAGTCCGATCGGGTTAAAAGAGACCCAGTACTTC
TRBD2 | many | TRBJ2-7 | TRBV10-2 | CASRGLVGTYEQYF | TGCGCCAGCCGGGGACTAGTCGGGACCTACGAGCAGTACTTC
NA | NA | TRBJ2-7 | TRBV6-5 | CASSQGEQGRYEQYF | TGTGCCAGCAGCCAAGGGGAGCAGGGCAGGTACGAGCAGTACTTC
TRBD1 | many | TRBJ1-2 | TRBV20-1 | CSAPNRDRGYGYTF | TGCAGTGCACCGAACCGGGACAGGGGATATGGCTACACCTTC
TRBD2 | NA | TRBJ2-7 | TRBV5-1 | CASSHHSGGALEQYF | TGCGCCAGCAGCCACCATAGCGGGGGGGCCCTTGAGCAGTACTTC
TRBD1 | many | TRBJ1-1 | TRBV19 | CASSIAPDREGTEAFF | TGTGCCAGTAGTATAGCTCCGGACAGGGAGGGCACTGAAGCTTTCTTT
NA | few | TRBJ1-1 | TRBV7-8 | CASSDTGTTQGTEAFF | TGTGCCAGCAGCGATACAGGAACCACACAGGGAACTGAAGCTTTCTTT
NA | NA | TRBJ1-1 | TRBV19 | CATHVNTEAFF | TGTGCCACACACGTAAACACTGAAGCTTTCTTT
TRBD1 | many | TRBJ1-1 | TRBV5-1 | CASSLEDRGYTEAFF | TGCGCCAGCAGCTTGGAGGACAGGGGCTATACTGAAGCTTTCTTT
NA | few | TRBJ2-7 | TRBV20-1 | CSARDLRTPAYEQYF | TGCAGTGCTAGAGATTTGAGGACACCGGCCTACGAGCAGTACTTC
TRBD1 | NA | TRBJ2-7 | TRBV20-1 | CSAATSGTGVSYEQYF | TGCAGTGCTGCTACCTCCGGGACAGGGGTCTCCTACGAGCAGTACTTC
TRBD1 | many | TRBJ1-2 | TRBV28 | CASSWTGMGYTF | TGTGCCAGCAGTTGGACAGGGATGGGCTACACCTTC
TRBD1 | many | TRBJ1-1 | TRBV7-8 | CASSPRTGRNTEAFF | TGTGCCAGCAGCCCCCGGACAGGGAGGAACACTGAAGCTTTCTTT
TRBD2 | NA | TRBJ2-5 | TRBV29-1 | CSLNAGGQETQYF | TGCAGCTTGAATGCGGGGGGACAAGAGACCCAGTACTTC
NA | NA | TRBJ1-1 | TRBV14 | CASSHNFDTEAFF | TGTGCCAGCAGCCATAACTTTGACACTGAAGCTTTCTTT